This record covers a single TCR beta chain. Its antigen remains unidentified. Using immunoSEQ multiplex PCR, the repertoire was profiled, and TCRdb retains in-frame clones only, with some absent. Found here are more than 200,000 clones, roughly 87% of them singletons; the top ten hold around 3.3%. The sample belongs to a study of cytomegalovirus exposure and HLA in healthy donors. Study results and caveats: Some public TCRs appeared in many individuals, while most sequences were rare. Reportedly, cytomegalovirus status was diagnosed with high sensitivity and specificity. Cytomegalovirus-associated TCR beta chains were listed, numbering more than 150. In a later analysis, first-cohort TCR clusters were found to tend to co-occur in the approximately 120 validation repertoires.

This clonotype originated in a woman aged 25 to 39 in good health and CMV-seronegative. Material: PBMCs.

The chain's CDR3 is CASSLRTGGNTEAFF. Written as DNA, the CDR3 is TGCGCCAGCAGTTTACGGACAGGGGGGAACACTGAAGCTTTCTTT. The chain employs TRBV5-1 and TRBJ1-1; 10 nucleotides match TRBD1. Trimming took 5 bases from V and 1 from J; bases not matched to a gene: 5. Germline V CDR1 and CDR2: SGHRS, YFSETQ. The CDR3 loop spans 15 amino acids.